A selection of T cell receptor beta chains follows, all from one sample in a study of technical replicates of blood from a handful of donors. The data were produced by immunoSEQ multiplex PCR, yet TCRdb's version contains in-frame clones alone and is incomplete. The data hold approximately 94,000 clones, with 96% observed a single time. Sequences were obtained from T cells isolated from PBMCs. The receptors were sampled from a human donor in good health. CDR3s include the opening cysteine and the closing phenylalanine or tryptophan. The order of the fields is D gene, V gene, clone size, CDR3 length, J gene, CDR3 DNA, CDR3 protein. A D gene is named only where the DNA matches it firmly. Some rows mark clone size as missing; the rest say once, few, many or name a class of expanded clone.

.	TRBV18	.	12	TRBJ2-5	TGTGCCAGCTCACCCCCGGAGGAGACCCAGTACTTC	CASSPPEETQYF
TRBD1	TRBV5-1	.	16	TRBJ2-3	TGCGCCAGCAGCGCCACAGGGGGCGGCCGCACAGATACGCAGTATTTT	CASSATGGGRTDTQYF
TRBD2	TRBV5-1	.	16	TRBJ2-1	TGCGCCAGCAGCTTGGGTTCGTTAGCGGGAGGAAATGAGCAGTTCTTC	CASSLGSLAGGNEQFF
.	TRBV6-5	.	13	TRBJ1-4	TGTGCCAGCGGCGGGGGGCGCGAGGAAAAACTGTTTTTT	CASGGGREEKLFF
TRBD2	TRBV7-2	.	15	TRBJ2-2	TGTGCCAGCAGCCCCTCCGGGACGGGAGGGGGGGAGCTGTTTTTT	CASSPSGTGGGELFF
TRBD1	TRBV6-5	.	15	TRBJ1-4	TGTGCCAGCAGTCACACAGGGGGCTCGGGTGAAAAACTGTTTTTT	CASSHTGGSGEKLFF
.	TRBV29-1	.	17	TRBJ1-5	TGCAGCGTTACAGTAAGGGGGGAGGGGAAGGGTCATCAGCCCCAGCATTTT	CSVTVRGEGKGHQPQHF
TRBD1	TRBV9	once	14	TRBJ2-7	TGTGCCAGCAGCGCTAAGGGGGCGGCCTACGAGCAGTACTTC	CASSAKGAAYEQYF
TRBD2	TRBV14	.	16	TRBJ2-3	TGTGCCAGCAGCCAATCTGGGACTAGTGTCCCAGATACGCAGTATTTT	CASSQSGTSVPDTQYF
.	TRBV9	.	15	TRBJ1-1	TGTGCCAGCAGCGTAGCTTATCAAGGGGGTACTGAAGCTTTCTTT	CASSVAYQGGTEAFF
.	TRBV2	.	12	TRBJ2-7	TGTGCCAGCAGGGAGAAAACCGATGGACAGTACTTC	CASREKTDGQYF
TRBD1	TRBV30	once	14	TRBJ1-5	TGTGCCTGGGGAGACAGGGGGGCAAGGCAGCCCCAGCATTTT	CAWGDRGARQPQHF
.	TRBV6-1	.	14	TRBJ2-2	TGTGCCAGCATCAGGCAGGGGAACACCGGGGAGCTGTTTTTT	CASIRQGNTGELFF
TRBD1	TRBV27	.	13	TRBJ1-2	TGTGCCAGCAGCGTGGACAGGGACTATGGCTACACCTTC	CASSVDRDYGYTF
.	TRBV19	.	15	TRBJ2-5	TGTGCCAGTAGTGCAGACAGGGAGGTAGTAGAGACCCAGTACTTC	CASSADREVVETQYF
.	TRBV30	few	11	TRBJ2-1	TGTGCCTGGAGTGAGCCTAATGAGCAGTTCTTC	CAWSEPNEQFF
TRBD2	TRBV7-9	.	14	TRBJ2-7	TGTGCCAGCAGACTAGCGGTTAGCTCCTACGAGCAGTACTTC	CASRLAVSSYEQYF
TRBD1	TRBV5-1	.	17	TRBJ2-2	TGCGCCAGCAGCTTGGAGGTAGGACAGGCGAACACCGGGGAGCTGTTTTTT	CASSLEVGQANTGELFF
.	TRBV27	.	14	TRBJ1-1	TGTGCCAGCAGTTTCTCCAGGGCTAACACTGAAGCTTTCTTT	CASSFSRANTEAFF
.	TRBV28	.	17	TRBJ2-7	TGTGCCAGCAGTTTCTCCTATAGTTTAGTAGTTTCCTACGAGCAGTACTTC	CASSFSYSLVVSYEQYF
.	TRBV7-2	.	12	TRBJ2-1	TGTGCCAGCAGCCGTACTAGCAATGAGCAGTTCTTC	CASSRTSNEQFF
.	TRBV11-2	.	15	TRBJ2-5	TGTGCCAGCAGCTTAAGGGGTGGGGAACAAGAGACCCAGTACTTC	CASSLRGGEQETQYF
.	TRBV6-6	.	14	TRBJ2-5	TGTGCCAGCAGTTACATTAGGGGTGTCGAGACCCAGTACTTC	CASSYIRGVETQYF
TRBD1	TRBV9	.	13	TRBJ2-7	TGTGCCAGCAGCATGGGGACAGCCTACGAGCAGTACTTC	CASSMGTAYEQYF
.	TRBV6-6	.	13	TRBJ2-7	TGTGCCAGCAGTTACAGCGGGTCCTACGAGCAGTACTTC	CASSYSGSYEQYF
.	TRBV28	.	14	TRBJ1-1	TGTGCCAGCAGCGATGGAGGGGTGAACACTGAAGCTTTCTTT	CASSDGGVNTEAFF
.	TRBV6-5	.	15	TRBJ2-1	TGTGCCAGCAGTTTCCGGGACTCGGCATTGAATGAGCAGTTCTTC	CASSFRDSALNEQFF